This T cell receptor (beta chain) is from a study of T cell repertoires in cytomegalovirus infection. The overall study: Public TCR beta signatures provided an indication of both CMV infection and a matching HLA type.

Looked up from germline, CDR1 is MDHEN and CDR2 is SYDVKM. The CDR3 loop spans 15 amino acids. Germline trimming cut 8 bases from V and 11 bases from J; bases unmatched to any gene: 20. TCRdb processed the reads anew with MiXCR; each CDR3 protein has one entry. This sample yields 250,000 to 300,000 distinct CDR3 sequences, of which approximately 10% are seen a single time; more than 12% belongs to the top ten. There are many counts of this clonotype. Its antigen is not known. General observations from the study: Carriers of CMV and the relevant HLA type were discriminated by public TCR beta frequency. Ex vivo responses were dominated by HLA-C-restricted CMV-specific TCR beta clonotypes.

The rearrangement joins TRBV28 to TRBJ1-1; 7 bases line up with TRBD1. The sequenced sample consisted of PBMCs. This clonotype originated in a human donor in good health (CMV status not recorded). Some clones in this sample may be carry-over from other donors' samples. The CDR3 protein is CASYSQTREGATAFF. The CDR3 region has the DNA TGTGCCAGCTACAGCCAAACGAGGGAGGGGGCGACGGCTTTCTTT.